This TCR beta chain comes out of a study of shared clonotypes between healthy human individuals. Turning to the study itself: Each donor contributed plates that comprised three CD4 naive, three CD4 memory, two CD8 naive and one CD8 memory. General study points: Compared with memory subsets, naive subsets generally had larger estimated richness.

Only in-frame clones appear in the TCRdb table, and some are missing; sequencing was by immunoSEQ multiplex PCR. The data hold some 2,400,000 clones, with approximately 94% observed a single time. For this clone: Its target is unknown.

V gave up 3 bases and J gave up 7 bases; unmatched junction bases: 2. This CDR3 has 14 residues. CDR1 and CDR2 (germline): SGHVS, FQNEAQ. The sequence derives from a man younger than 30 in good health. The sequencing input was naive CD4+ T cells sorted from blood. Subset defined: CD45RA+ positively selected. The V call is TRBV7-8, the J call TRBJ1-6; TRBD1 aligns across 8 bases. The CDR3 coding sequence is TGTGCCAGCAGCTTGGACAGGGCGAATTCACCCCTCCACTTT. Its protein product is CASSLDRANSPLHF. Together with reference TRBV7-8 and TRBJ1-6, the CDR3 gives the full variable domain: GAGVSQSPRYKVAKRGQDVALRCDPISGHVSLFWYQQALGQGPEFLTYFQNEAQLDKSGLPSDRFFAERPEGSVSTLKIQRTQQEDSAVYLCASSLDRANSPLHFGNGTRLTVT.